Here is one T cell receptor beta chain with its context. The table came from immunoSEQ multiplex PCR; TCRdb's copy has only in-frame clones and leaves some out. The data show about 150,000 clones, under 90% seen once. This sample is drawn from a study of blood T cell repertoires in COVID-19. Study-level background: Samples of COVID-19 (acute and convalescent) were obtained from the United States, Italy and Spain.

Trimming took 5 bases from V and 1 from J, leaving 9 bases between them. This CDR3 spans 13 amino acids. Germline-derived CDR1 and CDR2 are LNHDA and SQIVND (reference sequence). The clonotype comes from a human donor in a cohort sampled during active COVID-19. V gene TRBV19 combines with J gene TRBJ2-7; weak D call: TRBD1 (5 bases). Sequenced: peripheral blood. The CDR3: CASSATESYEQYF. The DNA of the CDR3 is TGTGCCAGTAGTGCGACAGAATCCTACGAGCAGTACTTC. The full variable domain, in which reference TRBV19 and TRBJ2-7 provide the parts outside the CDR3, is DGGITQSPKYLFRKEGQNVTLSCEQNLNHDAMYWYRQDPGQGLRLIYYSQIVNDFQKGDIAEGYSVSREKKESFPLTVTSAQKNPTAFYLCASSATESYEQYFGPGTRLTVT.